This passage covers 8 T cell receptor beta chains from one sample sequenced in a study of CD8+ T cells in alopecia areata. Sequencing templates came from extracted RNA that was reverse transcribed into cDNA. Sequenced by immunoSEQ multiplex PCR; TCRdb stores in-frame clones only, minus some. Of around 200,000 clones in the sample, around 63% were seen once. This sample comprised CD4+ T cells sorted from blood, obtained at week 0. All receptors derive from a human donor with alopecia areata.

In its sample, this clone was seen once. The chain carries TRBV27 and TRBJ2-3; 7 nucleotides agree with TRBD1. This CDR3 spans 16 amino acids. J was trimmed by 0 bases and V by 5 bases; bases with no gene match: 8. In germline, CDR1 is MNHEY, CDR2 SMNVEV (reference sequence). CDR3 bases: TGTGCCAGCAGTCCAGACAGGGTTGGAAGCACAGATACGCAGTATTTT. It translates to CASSPDRVGSTDTQYF.

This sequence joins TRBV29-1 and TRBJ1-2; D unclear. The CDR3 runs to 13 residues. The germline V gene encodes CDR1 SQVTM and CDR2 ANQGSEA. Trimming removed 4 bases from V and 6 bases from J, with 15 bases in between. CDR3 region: CSVVPREKDGYTF. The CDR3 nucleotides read TGCAGCGTTGTACCAAGGGAGAAAGATGGCTACACCTTC.

CDR3 loop: CAWSERYDYGYTF. The CDR3 region has the DNA TGTGCCTGGAGTGAGAGGTATGACTATGGCTACACCTTC. The gene calls are TRBV30 and TRBJ1-2; D remains ambiguous. Trimming pared 1 base from V and 3 bases from J, leaving 9 bases between. The CDR3 is made up of 13 amino acids. Germline assignment: CDR1 GTSNPN and CDR2 SVGIG (reference sequence).

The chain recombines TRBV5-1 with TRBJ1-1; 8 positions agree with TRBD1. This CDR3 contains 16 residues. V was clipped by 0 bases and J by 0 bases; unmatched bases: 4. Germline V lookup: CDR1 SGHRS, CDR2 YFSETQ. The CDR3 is CASSLGQGAMNTEAFF. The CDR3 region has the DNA TGCGCCAGCAGCTTGGGTCAGGGGGCTATGAACACTGAAGCTTTCTTT. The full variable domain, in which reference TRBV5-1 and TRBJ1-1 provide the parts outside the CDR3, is KAGVTQTPRYLIKTRGQQVTLSCSPISGHRSVSWYQQTPGQGLQFLFEYFSETQRNKGNFPGRFSGRQFSNSRSEMNVSTLELGDSALYLCASSLGQGAMNTEAFFGQGTRLTVV.

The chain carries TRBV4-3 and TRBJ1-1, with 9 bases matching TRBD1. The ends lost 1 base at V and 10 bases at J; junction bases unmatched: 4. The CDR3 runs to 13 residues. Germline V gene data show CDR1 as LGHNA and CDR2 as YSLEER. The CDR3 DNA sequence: TGCGCCAGCAGCCAAGGACAGGGGGAGAGAGCTTTCTTT. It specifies CASSQGQGERAFF.

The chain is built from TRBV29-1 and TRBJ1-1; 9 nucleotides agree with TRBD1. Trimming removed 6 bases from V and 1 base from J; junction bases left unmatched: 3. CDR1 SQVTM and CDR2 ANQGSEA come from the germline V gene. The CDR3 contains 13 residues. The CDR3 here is CSVRTGANTEAFF. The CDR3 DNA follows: TGCAGCGTAAGGACAGGGGCGAACACTGAAGCTTTCTTT.

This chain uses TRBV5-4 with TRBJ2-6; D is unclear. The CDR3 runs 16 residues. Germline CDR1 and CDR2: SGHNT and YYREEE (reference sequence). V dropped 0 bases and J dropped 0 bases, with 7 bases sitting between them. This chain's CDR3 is CASSLGSSSGANVLTF. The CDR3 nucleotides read TGTGCCAGCAGCTTGGGGTCCAGCTCTGGGGCCAACGTCCTGACTTTC.

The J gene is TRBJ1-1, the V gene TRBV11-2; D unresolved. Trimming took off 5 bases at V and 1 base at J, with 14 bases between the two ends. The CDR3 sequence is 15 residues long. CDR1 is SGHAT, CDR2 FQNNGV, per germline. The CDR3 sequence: CASSPLTDWNTEAFF. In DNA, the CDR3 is TGTGCCAGCAGCCCGTTAACCGACTGGAACACTGAAGCTTTCTTT. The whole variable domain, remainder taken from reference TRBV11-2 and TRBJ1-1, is EAGVAQSPRYKIIEKRQSVAFWCNPISGHATLYWYQQILGQGPKLLIQFQNNGVVDDSQLPKDRFSAERLKGVDSTLKIQPAKLEDSAVYLCASSPLTDWNTEAFFGQGTRLTVV.